The entry below gives a single T cell receptor (beta chain) sequence along with its context. There is no known antigen for this receptor. No base quality information exists; no much larger clone differs at one position. Looking up the germline V gene yields CDR1 SQVTM and CDR2 ANQGSEA. V is pared back by 7 bases and J by 6 bases, with 15 bases lying between the germline termini. The CDR3, cysteine through phenylalanine, is 13 amino acids long. The read is trimmed to its CDR3 DNA, 39 bases read in frame from base 1. The entry originates in a study of cytotoxic CD8 clonotypes in ibrutinib-treated CLL (dated by TCRdb to the early 2020s). Broadly, across the study: In this cohort, 15 or so patients were treatment-naive and roughly 10 were relapsed/refractory, while approximately 18 had unmutated IGHV. Cryopreserved peripheral blood mononuclear cells were collected at three points: before therapy, at response, and at either sustained remission or disease progression. Responses were partial in some 24 patients and complete in 2; after median around 72 months follow-up, some 14 stayed in remission and roughly twelve progressed. Longitudinal samples were obtainable from about 30% of the 86 participants in the trial. On average, each sample yielded 270,000 or so productive templates and around 98,000 productive rearrangements. The response samples were drawn at a median of around eleven months into treatment, with a range of roughly 6 to 40 months. What the work shows at the level of the full study, not this receptor alone: Sustained-remission and progressing patients did not have matched sampling times, and lymph node repertoires were not examined. At baseline, clonality was higher than in age-matched healthy donors and showed a strong correlation with circulating CD8+ T-cell counts. Clonality rose at ibrutinib response, remained stable during sustained remission, and dropped back toward baseline at progression. Public clonotypes were found to be uncommon and were observed to contract or remain stable during treatment; the increase in clonality was shown to reflect expansion of private clonotypes at ibrutinib response.

Approximately 2 micrograms of genomic DNA were extracted from cryopreserved PBMCs for TCR beta library preparation. Longitudinal blood samples from CLL patients receiving ibrutinib monotherapy were subjected to high-throughput TCR beta sequencing. The patients took part in an open-label, single-center phase 2 trial of ibrutinib monotherapy. The goal of deep resolution MiSeq sequencing was a depth between 1 in 1 million and 1 in 200,000 T cells, and coverage averaged 10x per clonotype. The immunoSEQ hsTCRB Kit was used to generate the TCR beta libraries. From the authors' description of their analysis: Data were analyzed with ImmunoSEQ Data Assistant and ImmunoSEQ Analyzer, with V, D and J genes assigned per IMGT definitions. Clonality, with values ranging from 0 to 1, was calculated as one minus the normalized Shannon entropy of productive rearrangement frequencies. Public clonotype analysis was restricted to overrepresented clonotypes comprising at least 0.05% of each patient's repertoire. About twelve repertoires from age-matched healthy donors, obtained from immuneACCESS, served as clonality controls. TCRdb obtained this table from immuneACCESS and retained in-frame rearrangements with V and J assigned. These tables miss some clones; where compared with another copy, unresolved V genes account for less than half of the shortfall, and the remainder is unexplained. V and J calls and clone size are copied from that table; D and trimming were computed from the DNA. The table for this sample lists 65,000 to 95,000 clones; around 83% of them were counted only once. The ten top clones hold 5.4% of the sample.

The chain was built from TRBV29-1 and TRBJ2-2, with TRBD2 perhaps the D gene, on 7 matching bases. The sequencing used PBMCs, collected before ibrutinib treatment. The sequence derives from a human donor with chronic lymphocytic leukemia. Here the CDR3 is given as CSGRLGGAGELFF. The nucleotides read TGCAGCGGGAGACTAGGGGGGGCCGGGGAGCTGTTTTTT.